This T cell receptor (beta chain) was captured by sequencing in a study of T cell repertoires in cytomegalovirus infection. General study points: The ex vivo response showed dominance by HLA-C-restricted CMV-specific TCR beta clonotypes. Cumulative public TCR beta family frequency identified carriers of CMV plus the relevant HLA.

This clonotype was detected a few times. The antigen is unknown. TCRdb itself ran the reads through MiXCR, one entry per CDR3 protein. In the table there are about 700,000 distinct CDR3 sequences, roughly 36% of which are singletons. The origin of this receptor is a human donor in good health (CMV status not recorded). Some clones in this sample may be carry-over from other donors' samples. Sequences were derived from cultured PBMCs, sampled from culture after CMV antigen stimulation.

The DNA of the CDR3 is TGTGCCAGTAGTCCAGTCGGACACACCTACGAGCAGTACTTC. This codes for CASSPVGHTYEQYF. This rearrangement joins TRBV19 to TRBJ2-7; the D gene is possibly TRBD1 (5 bases). The germline V gene has CDR1 LNHDA and CDR2 SQIVND (reference sequence). Trimming stripped 5 bases from V and 2 bases from J, with 13 bases between. This CDR3 spans 14 amino acids. The entire variable domain, with the rest obtained from reference TRBV19 and TRBJ2-7, is as follows: DGGITQSPKYLFRKEGQNVTLSCEQNLNHDAMYWYRQDPGQGLRLIYYSQIVNDFQKGDIAEGYSVSREKKESFPLTVTSAQKNPTAFYLCASSPVGHTYEQYFGPGTRLTVT.